These 25 T cell receptor beta chains were all obtained from the same sample, sequenced in a study of response to subunit inactivated influenza vaccine (dated by TCRdb to between 2018 and 2020). Libraries were prepared through RT-PCR. Sequencing instrument: Illumina HiSeq 2500. The public reads were quality trimmed at Q25 with fastp and then assembled into clones with MiXCR by TCRdb, keeping productive beta chains. Under each unique CDR3 protein, matching rows form one entry showing the most common genes and DNA. The sample contains roughly 500,000 distinct CDR3 sequences, approximately 15% of them found a single time. The biggest ten clones account for roughly 3% of the sample. The sequenced sample was CD4+ T cells sorted from PBMCs, obtained less than 30 months after vaccination. The origin of the receptors is a man in his fifties or sixties who received an inactivated influenza vaccine. Donor details come from another sample of the same person, matched by shared clones.

This clonotype was seen a handful of times. V usage is TRBV6-1 and J usage is TRBJ2-7, with TRBD2 matching over 12 bases. CDR3 length: 15 amino acids. The V gene end was trimmed by 8 bases and the J gene end by 4 bases; junction bases not matched to a gene: 9. The germline V gene has CDR1 MNHNS and CDR2 SASEGT. CDR3 sequence: CASDTSGGSLYEQYF. The CDR3 DNA reads as TGTGCCAGCGACACTAGCGGGGGGTCCTTATACGAGCAGTACTTC.

In its sample, this clonotype was seen many times. CDR3 sequence: CASSLGSGGQGGDEQFF. The CDR3 DNA follows: TGCGCCAGCAGCTTGGGCTCCGGTGGACAGGGGGGGGATGAGCAGTTCTTC. This rearrangement joins TRBV5-1 to TRBJ2-1, with 10 bases matching TRBD1. Per the germline V gene, CDR1 is SGHRS and CDR2 is YFSETQ. V gave up 0 bases and J gave up 8 bases; unmatched junction bases: 11. The CDR3 contains 17 residues.

The sample holds a few counts of this clonotype. The rearrangement links TRBV2 to TRBJ2-6; D might be TRBD2 (5 bases). The V end lost 8 bases, the J end lost 2 bases, and 13 bases lay between the germline ends. Germline V lookup: CDR1 SNHLY, CDR2 FYNNEI. This CDR3 spans 15 amino acids. CDR3 in amino acids: CASGSRAAGANVLTF. The DNA of the CDR3 is TGTGCCAGCGGGAGTCGAGCGGCTGGGGCCAACGTCCTGACTTTC.

The genes are TRBV25-1 and TRBJ2-5; perhaps D is TRBD1 or TRBD2 (7 bases each). The length of the CDR3 is 15 residues. Germline V CDR1 and CDR2: MGHDK, SYGVNS. V was pared by 0 bases and J by 4 bases, with 12 bases between. The CDR3 spells CASSEYGRGGETQYF. In nucleotides, the CDR3 is TGTGCCAGCAGTGAATACGGCAGGGGGGGAGAGACCCAGTACTTC.

This clonotype was observed many times. V is TRBV18 and J is TRBJ1-1, with a possible D match to TRBD1 (5 bases). The length of the CDR3 is 14 residues. V was cut by 6 bases and J by 3 bases, with 14 bases left in between. Germline V gives CDR1 KGHSH, CDR2 LQKENI. The CDR3 loop is CASSPGRGDTEAFF. As DNA, the CDR3 is TGTGCCAGCTCGCCGGGGCGAGGGGACACTGAAGCTTTCTTT.

This clonotype appeared a few times. The V call is TRBV20-1, the J call TRBJ1-5; TRBD1 aligns across 8 bases. V lost 0 bases to trimming and J lost 4 bases; unmatched junction nucleotides: 11. Germline V gives CDR1 DFQATT, CDR2 SNEGSKA (reference sequence). CDR3 length equals 17 residues. This CDR3 is CSARDIQGAQGNQPQHF. The CDR3 coding sequence is TGCAGTGCTAGAGATATCCAGGGGGCGCAGGGGAATCAGCCCCAGCATTTT.

This CDR3 reads CSATRDEQYF. DNA for the CDR3: TGCAGTGCAACAAGGGACGAGCAGTACTTC. The chain is built from TRBV20-1 and TRBJ2-7; D unclear. V lost 6 bases to trimming and J lost 5 bases, with 8 bases between them. Germline lookup yields CDR1 DFQATT and CDR2 SNEGSKA (reference sequence). The CDR3 consists of 10 residues.

This chain links TRBV2 with TRBJ1-2; D might be TRBD1 (5 bases). The germline V gene has CDR1 SNHLY and CDR2 FYNNEI. V shed 1 base and J shed 7 bases, with 13 bases lying between them. The CDR3 runs 14 residues. CDR3 nucleotides: TGTGCCAGCAGTGAAGATGGCAGGGATTTTGGCTACACCTTC. It codes for CASSEDGRDFGYTF.

This clonotype occurred many times. The rearrangement uses TRBV7-8 and TRBJ2-1; weak D call: TRBD2 (5 bases). The CDR3 sequence is 15 residues long. Looked up from germline, CDR1 is SGHVS and CDR2 is FQNEAQ. Trimming stripped 1 base from V and 6 bases from J, with 13 bases between. Here the CDR3 DNA reads TGTGCCAGCAGCTTAGAAGCGGCACGGGGCAATGAGCAGTTCTTC. This gives the protein CASSLEAARGNEQFF.

The chain recombines TRBV6-2 or TRBV6-3 with TRBJ2-3; D ambiguous. Trimming pared 3 bases from V and 6 bases from J, leaving 13 bases between. Germline-derived CDR1 and CDR2 are MNHEY and SVGEGT. This CDR3 spans 14 amino acids. In DNA, the CDR3 is TGTGCCAGCAGTTATCGGACCAACGGGGATACGCAGTATTTT. This gives the protein CASSYRTNGDTQYF.

On this clonotype: Just one base apart from a much larger clone, this may be a read error. The chain uses TRBV20-1 and TRBJ2-5; D not certain. Trimming shortened V by 5 bases and J by 2 bases, and 3 bases separated the two germline ends. Per the germline V gene, CDR1 is DFQATT and CDR2 is SNEGSKA (reference sequence). The CDR3 is made up of 10 amino acids. CDR3 DNA sequence: TGCAGTGCTTGGCAAGAGACCCAGTACTTC. It encodes CSAWQETQYF.

This chain joins TRBV20-1 and TRBJ2-1; maybe TRBD2 (6 bases). Trimming took off 2 bases at V and 0 bases at J, with 17 bases between the two ends. The CDR3 spans 17 residues. Germline V gives CDR1 DFQATT, CDR2 SNEGSKA (reference sequence). DNA for the CDR3: TGCAGTGCTAGACTTCTTGGACTAACGAGCTCCTACAATGAGCAGTTCTTC. It translates to CSARLLGLTSSYNEQFF.

This sequence joins TRBV18 and TRBJ2-1, with D perhaps being TRBD1 or TRBD2 (6 bases each). The CDR3 has 15 residues. CDR1 and CDR2 from the germline V gene are KGHSH and LQKENI. Between the trimmed V and J ends, which lost 3 bases and 5 bases, there was a span of 14 bases. The CDR3 reads CASSPSGDFDNEQFF. The CDR3 bases are TGTGCCAGCTCACCCTCAGGGGACTTCGACAATGAGCAGTTCTTC. Supplemented by reference TRBV18 and TRBJ2-1, the full variable domain reads NAGVMQNPRHLVRRRGQEARLRCSPMKGHSHVYWYRQLPEEGLKFMVYLQKENIIDESGMPKERFSAEFPKEGPSILRIQQVVRGDSAAYFCASSPSGDFDNEQFFGPGTRLTVL.

This clonotype was picked up a small number of times. CDR3 region: CSATWKGGRDTQYF. CDR3 DNA sequence: TGCAGTGCTACTTGGAAGGGAGGTAGAGATACGCAGTATTTT. The chain uses TRBV20-1 and TRBJ2-3; TRBD2 is a possible D gene (6 bases). Trimming stripped 4 bases from V and 5 bases from J, with 16 bases between. The CDR3 consists of 14 residues. CDR1 DFQATT and CDR2 SNEGSKA come from the germline V gene (reference sequence).

The chain combines TRBV6-1 with TRBJ2-1; possible D gene TRBD2, 6 bases. Germline-derived CDR1 and CDR2 are MNHNS and SASEGT. The length of the CDR3 is 16 residues. V was clipped by 6 bases and J by 5 bases, with 20 bases between them. For the CDR3, the DNA is TGTGCCAGCAGGCGCGGGACTCTTACTACTAACAATGAGCAGTTCTTC. Its protein is CASRRGTLTTNNEQFF.

In its sample, this clonotype was seen a few times. The chain recombines TRBV5-1 with TRBJ1-1, with D uncertain. V lost 0 bases to trimming and J lost 1 base, with 10 bases between them. Looked up from germline, CDR1 is SGHRS and CDR2 is YFSETQ. This CDR3 spans 15 amino acids. CDR3 amino acids: CASSLEGSKNTEAFF. CDR3 nucleotides: TGCGCCAGCAGCTTGGAAGGGTCGAAGAACACTGAAGCTTTCTTT.

The chain couples TRBV15 to TRBJ2-3; D gene ambiguous. Per germline, CDR1 LNHNV and CDR2 YYDKDF (reference sequence). V was pared by 0 bases and J by 1 base, with 14 bases between. There are 17 residues in the CDR3. CDR3 protein: CATSRDNIQLRTDTQYF. The CDR3 DNA is TGTGCCACCAGCAGAGATAACATTCAGCTACGCACAGATACGCAGTATTTT.

The table lists this clonotype with many counts. V and J are TRBV5-1 and TRBJ2-7; TRBD2 matches 7 bases. With V trimmed by 4 bases and J by 3 bases, 7 bases remained unmatched. The CDR3 has 14 amino acids. CDR1 and CDR2 (germline): SGHRS, YFSETQ. The CDR3 loop reads CASSPKAGYYEQYF. CDR3 nucleotide sequence: TGCGCCAGCAGCCCGAAAGCGGGGTACTACGAGCAGTACTTC. Full variable domain (rest looked up from reference TRBV5-1 and TRBJ2-7): KAGVTQTPRYLIKTRGQQVTLSCSPISGHRSVSWYQQTPGQGLQFLFEYFSETQRNKGNFPGRFSGRQFSNSRSEMNVSTLELGDSALYLCASSPKAGYYEQYFGPGTRLTVT.

This clonotype has only a few counts. The chain employs TRBV5-4 and TRBJ2-3; 11 bases line up with TRBD2. The CDR3 has 18 amino acids. V lost 1 base, J lost 0 bases, and 7 bases stayed unmatched. The V gene's germline CDR1 is SGHNT and CDR2 YYREEE (reference sequence). The CDR3 is CASSLRGLADPSTDTQYF. CDR3 sequence (DNA): TGTGCCAGCAGCTTGAGGGGACTAGCGGATCCTAGCACAGATACGCAGTATTTT.

The rearrangement uses TRBV4-1 and TRBJ1-2; D gene ambiguous. The length of the CDR3 is 15 residues. The germline V gene encodes CDR1 MGHRA and CDR2 YSYEKL. V lost 0 bases and J 0 bases, leaving 8 bases between the germline ends. This CDR3 is CASSQERAANYGYTF. In nucleotides, the CDR3 is TGCGCCAGCAGCCAAGAGCGGGCCGCTAACTATGGCTACACCTTC.

This clonotype was counted a few times. This sequence joins TRBV10-3 and TRBJ2-1, with 9 bases that match TRBD1. Germline V CDR1 and CDR2: ENHRY, SYGVKD. The CDR3 totals 16 residues. Trimming cost V 3 bases and J 1 base; bases outside gene matches: 4. CDR3 sequence: CAISERTGVSYNEQFF. The CDR3 DNA sequence: TGTGCCATCAGTGAAAGGACAGGGGTTTCCTACAATGAGCAGTTCTTC.

This chain uses TRBV19 with TRBJ2-6; 8 positions match TRBD1. CDR1 LNHDA and CDR2 SQIVND come from the germline V gene (reference sequence). V gave up 3 bases and J gave up 0 bases; unmatched junction bases: 4. CDR3 length: 17 residues. The CDR3 DNA is TGTGCCAGTAGTATCGGGACAGGACACTCTGGGGCCAACGTCCTGACTTTC. As protein: CASSIGTGHSGANVLTF.

The V and J genes are TRBV20-1 and TRBJ2-1, with TRBD2 matching over 8 bases. The CDR3 is made up of 14 amino acids. V was pared by 3 bases and J by 9 bases, with 10 bases of the junction left unmatched. The germline CDR1 and CDR2 sequences are DFQATT and SNEGSKA (reference sequence). CDR3 sequence: CSASLSSGSTEQFF. The CDR3 bases are TGCAGTGCTAGCCTTTCAAGCGGGAGCACTGAGCAGTTCTTC.

The table lists this clonotype with a few counts. The V gene is TRBV20-1, the J gene TRBJ1-4; D is possibly TRBD1 (6 bases). Germline loops: CDR1 DFQATT, CDR2 SNEGSKA (reference sequence). The CDR3 sequence is 15 residues long. The V and J ends lost 0 bases and 7 bases respectively, with 15 bases between them. This CDR3 reads CSARDPTGRGEKLFF. The CDR3 region has the DNA TGCAGTGCTAGAGATCCGACAGGTCGGGGTGAAAAACTGTTTTTT.

This clonotype occurred a few times. The rearrangement joins TRBV4-3 to TRBJ2-4; 8 bases map to TRBD2. The CDR3 length is 17 residues. Trimming cost V 0 bases and J 6 bases; bases outside gene matches: 10. Looked up from germline, CDR1 is LGHNA and CDR2 is YSLEER. The CDR3, as DNA: TGCGCCAGCAGCCAAGAGGCCTACGGGAGGGCAGGAAACATTCAGTACTTC. Protein sequence: CASSQEAYGRAGNIQYF.